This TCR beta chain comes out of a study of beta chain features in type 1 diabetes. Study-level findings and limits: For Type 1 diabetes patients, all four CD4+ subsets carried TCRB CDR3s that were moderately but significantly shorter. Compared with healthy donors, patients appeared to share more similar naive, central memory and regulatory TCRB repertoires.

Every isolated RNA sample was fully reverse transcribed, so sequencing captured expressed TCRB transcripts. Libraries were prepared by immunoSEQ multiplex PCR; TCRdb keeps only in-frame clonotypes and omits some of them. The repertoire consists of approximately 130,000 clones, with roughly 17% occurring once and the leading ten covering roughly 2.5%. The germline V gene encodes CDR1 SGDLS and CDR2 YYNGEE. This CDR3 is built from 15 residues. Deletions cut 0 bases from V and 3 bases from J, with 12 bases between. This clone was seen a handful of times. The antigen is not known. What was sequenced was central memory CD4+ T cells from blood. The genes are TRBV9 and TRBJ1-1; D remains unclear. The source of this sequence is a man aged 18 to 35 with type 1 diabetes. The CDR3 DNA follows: TGTGCCAGCAGCGTAGCCATACATGCCGACACTGAAGCTTTCTTT. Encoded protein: CASSVAIHADTEAFF.